These 27 T cell receptor beta chains share one sample of origin, sequenced in a study of T-cell reconstitution after alpha-beta-depleted transplantation in children. Molecular barcoding with unique molecular identifiers was used for the TCRbeta library. MiXCR, applied by TCRdb to the PCR reads, yields one record per CDR3 protein. The data contain about 200,000 distinct CDR3 sequences, 5.5% to 7% of them singletons. Sequencing used PBMCs, obtained before TCRalphabeta/CD19-depleted stem cell transplant. The receptors derive from a boy between 2 and 15 years old with acute lymphoblastic leukemia, due to receive a stem cell transplant.

This clonotype occurred many times. V is TRBV28 and J is TRBJ2-4, with a tentative D call TRBD1 (6 bases). Trimming shortened V by 3 bases and J by 7 bases, and 16 bases separated the two germline ends. Germline V gene lookup returns CDR1 MDHEN and CDR2 SYDVKM. The CDR3 runs 15 residues. The CDR3 reads CASSLDSFKANIQYF. As DNA, the CDR3 is TGTGCCAGCAGTTTGGACAGCTTCAAGGCGAACATTCAGTACTTC.

This clonotype has a count of ten or more. The V call is TRBV7-8, the J call TRBJ2-5; D might be TRBD1 or TRBD2, each matching 7 bases. Germline values: CDR1 SGHVS, CDR2 FQNEAQ. V was clipped by 5 bases and J by 5 bases, with 18 bases between them. The CDR3 totals 15 residues. In DNA form, the CDR3 reads TGTGCCAGCAGCGACTATACAGGGGAGGGGGAGACCCAGTACTTC. It yields the protein CASSDYTGEGETQYF.

This clonotype appeared a few times. The rearrangement uses TRBV6-1 and TRBJ1-6; possibly TRBD1 for D (6 bases). Germline V gene lookup returns CDR1 MNHNS and CDR2 SASEGT. V was shortened by 6 bases and J by 8 bases, with 17 bases between the two germline ends. The CDR3 length is 15 residues. The CDR3 DNA reads as TGTGCCAGCAGAACCTCTACAGGGCCCTATTCACCCCTCCACTTT. Amino acids: CASRTSTGPYSPLHF.

This clonotype was seen at least ten times. The rearrangement uses TRBV15 and TRBJ1-2, with D perhaps matching TRBD1 (6 bases). Trimming took off 3 bases at V and 5 bases at J, with 16 bases between the two ends. Germline loops: CDR1 LNHNV, CDR2 YYDKDF (reference sequence). The CDR3 consists of 15 residues. In nucleotides, the CDR3 is TGTGCCACCAGCAGGGACAGACTTCAAGATTATGGCTACACCTTC. Translating it yields CATSRDRLQDYGYTF.

The genes are TRBV29-1 and TRBJ1-4; no reliable D call. From germline, CDR1 is SQVTM and CDR2 ANQGSEA. The CDR3 has 13 amino acids. V was pared by 5 bases and J by 4 bases, with 11 bases between. CDR3 DNA sequence: TGCAGCGTTTACGGGGAGGGTAATGAAAAACTGTTTTTT. Its translation is CSVYGEGNEKLFF.

This clonotype was seen ten or more times. The rearrangement links TRBV6-5 to TRBJ2-7, with 7 bases lining up with TRBD1. Unmatched junction bases numbered 11, after V lost 4 bases and J lost 2 bases. The CDR3 totals 16 residues. Germline-derived CDR1 and CDR2 are MNHEY and SVGAGI. CDR3 protein: CASSWSGGSGAYEQYF. In nucleotides, the CDR3 is TGTGCCAGCAGTTGGTCAGGGGGTAGTGGGGCCTACGAGCAGTACTTC.

The chain is built from TRBV7-6 and TRBJ1-3; tentatively, D is TRBD1 (5 bases). Per the germline V gene, CDR1 is SGHVS and CDR2 is FNYEAQ. This CDR3 is built from 16 residues. The V end lost 5 bases, the J end lost 0 bases, and 14 bases lay between the germline ends. CDR3 sequence: CASSLGTALSGNTIYF. The CDR3 coding sequence is TGTGCCAGCAGCCTCGGGACTGCTCTCTCTGGAAACACCATATATTTT. The full variable domain, its missing parts supplied by reference TRBV7-6 and TRBJ1-3, is GAGVSQSPRYKVTKRGQDVALRCDPISGHVSLYWYRQALGQGPEFLTYFNYEAQQDKSGLPNDRFSAERPEGSISTLTIQRTEQRDSAMYRCASSLGTALSGNTIYFGEGSWLTVV.

This clonotype occurred many times. The rearrangement joins TRBV6-1 to TRBJ2-1; D perhaps matches TRBD1 (6 bases). Germline V gene data show CDR1 as MNHNS and CDR2 as SASEGT. The CDR3 covers 15 residues. V was pared by 6 bases and J by 2 bases, with 14 bases between. The CDR3 DNA reads TGTGCCAGCAGAGAAACAGGGTTTCCCTACAATGAGCAGTTCTTC. As protein: CASRETGFPYNEQFF.

This clonotype was seen ten or more times. The chain recombines TRBV10-3 with TRBJ1-6, with no clear D. CDR3 size: 16 residues. Per the germline V gene, CDR1 is ENHRY and CDR2 is SYGVKD. Trimming cost V 2 bases and J 7 bases, with 15 bases left between them. The CDR3 loop is CAISEAAAKRNSPLHF. CDR3 sequence (DNA): TGTGCCATCAGTGAGGCAGCGGCGAAGAGGAATTCACCCCTCCACTTT.

This clonotype occurred many times. The V call is TRBV7-2, the J call TRBJ2-7; D is unresolved. Trimming left V 0 bases short and J 4 bases short, with 4 bases between. Germline CDR1 reads SGHTA; CDR2 reads FQGNSA. CDR3 length: 12 residues. CDR3 DNA sequence: TGTGCCAGCAGCTTAGCGCATTACGAGCAGTACTTC. Its translation: CASSLAHYEQYF.

This clonotype was detected many times. The J gene is TRBJ2-1, the V gene TRBV29-1; D remains ambiguous. This CDR3 spans 11 amino acids. Trimming cost V 4 bases and J 7 bases, with 8 bases left between them. Germline V gene data show CDR1 as SQVTM and CDR2 as ANQGSEA. CDR3 in DNA: TGCAGCGTTGGAACATGGAATGAGCAGTTCTTC. Translated: CSVGTWNEQFF.

This clonotype was observed many times. V is TRBV28 and J is TRBJ2-3; 8 bases line up with TRBD1. V lost 2 bases to trimming and J lost 4 bases; unmatched junction nucleotides: 8. This CDR3 is 16 amino acids long. CDR1 is MDHEN, CDR2 SYDVKM, per germline. CDR3 nucleotides: TGTGCCAGCAGTTTAAGGGGTCAGGGGGCCCCAGATACGCAGTATTTT. Amino acid sequence: CASSLRGQGAPDTQYF. Complete variable domain (other parts from reference TRBV28 and TRBJ2-3): DVKVTQSSRYLVKRTGEKVFLECVQDMDHENMFWYRQDPGLGLRLIYFSYDVKMKEKGDIPEGYSVSREKKERFSLILESASTNQTSMYLCASSLRGQGAPDTQYFGPGTRLTVL.

The sample holds a few counts of this clonotype. This chain uses TRBV5-1 with TRBJ2-7; D is possibly TRBD1 (5 bases). CDR3 size: 16 residues. From germline, CDR1 is SGHRS and CDR2 YFSETQ. Trimming took off 0 bases at V and 3 bases at J, with 16 bases between the two ends. CDR3 DNA sequence: TGCGCCAGCAGCTTGGCTCCAGGCGACAGCTACTACGAGCAGTACTTC. Translating gives CASSLAPGDSYYEQYF.

V and J are TRBV3-1 and TRBJ2-1; a possible D gene is TRBD2 (6 bases). CDR3 length equals 14 residues. The germline V gene encodes CDR1 LGHDT and CDR2 YNNKEL (reference sequence). The ends were cut back, 5 bases at V and 6 bases at J, with 14 bases in the middle. The CDR3 here is CASSFGSVGNEQFF. CDR3 bases: TGTGCCAGCAGCTTCGGGAGCGTGGGCAATGAGCAGTTCTTC.

This clonotype was observed many times. The CDR3 sequence is CATSRVAGGPNEQFF. For the CDR3, the DNA is TGTGCCACCAGCAGAGTGGCGGGAGGGCCGAATGAGCAGTTCTTC. The V gene is TRBV15, the J gene TRBJ2-1; 9 bases line up with TRBD2. V was clipped by 1 base and J by 7 bases; unmatched bases: 5. The CDR3 is 15 residues long. Looked up from germline, CDR1 is LNHNV and CDR2 is YYDKDF (reference sequence).

This clonotype has only a few counts. A far larger clone is one base from this, pointing to a likely read error. The rearrangement uses TRBV6-2 or TRBV6-3 and TRBJ2-7, with 9 bases aligning to TRBD1. The CDR3 covers 13 residues. Germline V gene data show CDR1 as MNHEY and CDR2 as SVGEGT. The ends lost 6 bases at V and 3 bases at J; junction bases unmatched: 3. CDR3 DNA sequence: TGTGCCAGCAGACCGGGACAGGGCTACGAGCAGTACTTC. Translation gives CASRPGQGYEQYF.

The V and J genes are TRBV7-2 and TRBJ2-6; 8 bases align to TRBD1. The CDR3 has 17 residues. Trimming cost V 3 bases and J 1 base; bases outside gene matches: 5. The germline gives CDR1 SGHTA, CDR2 FQGNSA. DNA of the CDR3: TGTGCCAGCAGCTTTAACAGGGGGTTATCTGGGGCCAACGTCCTGACTTTC. It translates to CASSFNRGLSGANVLTF.

This clonotype occurred many times. The gene calls are TRBV24-1 and TRBJ2-7, with D tentatively TRBD1 or TRBD2 (5 bases each). The V gene's germline CDR1 is KGHDR and CDR2 SFDVKD. V lost 12 bases, J lost 5 bases, and 7 bases lay in between. CDR3 size: 9 residues. CDR3 bases: TGTGCCGGGGGTGACGAGCAGTACTTC. The encoded protein is CAGGDEQYF.

At least ten counts were recorded for this clonotype. The rearrangement links TRBV28 to TRBJ1-2; perhaps TRBD1 as D (5 bases). The germline V and J ends were trimmed by 6 bases and 1 base, with 18 bases remaining between them. There are 16 residues in the CDR3. The germline V gene has CDR1 MDHEN and CDR2 SYDVKM. The CDR3 is CASSHQGEPFNYGYTF. CDR3 DNA sequence: TGTGCCAGCAGCCACCAGGGAGAACCCTTTAACTATGGCTACACCTTC.

This clonotype was seen repeatedly, ten times or more. The chain recombines TRBV28 with TRBJ2-1, with unresolved D. With 0 bases removed from V and 6 bases from J, the gap between germline ends came to 9 bases. Germline CDR1 reads MDHEN; CDR2 reads SYDVKM. The CDR3 loop spans 14 amino acids. CDR3 in amino acids: CASSLWGQINEQFF. The CDR3 nucleotides are TGTGCCAGCAGTTTATGGGGCCAGATCAATGAGCAGTTCTTC.

This clonotype occurred a few times. The gene calls are TRBV5-5 and TRBJ2-1; no clear D gene. The germline CDR1 and CDR2 sequences are SGHKS and YYEKEE (reference sequence). Trimming took 2 bases from V and 3 from J, leaving 15 bases between them. The length of the CDR3 is 16 residues. CDR3 sequence (DNA): TGTGCCAGCAGCTTTGGATCCCAGTTGGACTACAATGAGCAGTTCTTC. It translates to CASSFGSQLDYNEQFF.

The chain uses TRBV20-1 and TRBJ1-1; possibly TRBD1 for D (5 bases). CDR1 is DFQATT and CDR2 is SNEGSKA in the germline V gene (reference sequence). CDR3 length: 13 amino acids. V lost 1 base to trimming and J lost 3 bases, with 9 bases between them. The CDR3, as DNA: TGCAGTGCTAGAGCTCAGGGATACACTGAAGCTTTCTTT. Translated, it gives CSARAQGYTEAFF.

There are many counts of this clonotype. This chain connects TRBV5-1 to TRBJ2-3; 9 nucleotides agree with TRBD2. Germline CDR1 reads SGHRS; CDR2 reads YFSETQ. The junction had 8 bases not matched to a gene; V was cut back by 0 bases and J by 3 bases. The CDR3 extends over 17 amino acids. The CDR3 nucleotides are TGCGCCAGCAGCTTGGAACTAGCGGGCCCTATTACAGATACGCAGTATTTT. Protein product: CASSLELAGPITDTQYF.

This clonotype showed up many times. The rearrangement uses TRBV20-1 and TRBJ2-1; 8 bases map to TRBD2. The germline V gene has CDR1 DFQATT and CDR2 SNEGSKA (reference sequence). V trimming: 1 base; J trimming: 6 bases; junction bases outside the gene matches: 14. This CDR3 has 17 amino acids. The CDR3 region is CSARGPGGREGLNEQFF. CDR3 bases: TGCAGTGCTAGAGGGCCAGGAGGACGGGAGGGTCTCAATGAGCAGTTCTTC.

This clonotype appeared many times. This chain connects TRBV27 to TRBJ1-1; unclear D gene. The germline gives CDR1 MNHEY, CDR2 SMNVEV (reference sequence). V lost 4 bases and J lost 3, with 12 bases in between. The CDR3 sequence is 14 residues long. CDR3 DNA: TGTGCCAGCAGTTGGACGGGCGAGTACACTGAAGCTTTCTTT. Its protein product is CASSWTGEYTEAFF.

There are many counts of this clonotype. This chain uses TRBV7-3 with TRBJ1-1; TRBD1 agrees at 7 bases. J lost 8 bases, V lost 6 bases, and 9 bases had no gene match. This CDR3 is built from 13 residues. Germline CDR1 and CDR2: SGHTA and FQGTGA. Here the CDR3 reads CASRSNRGGEAFF. The CDR3 bases are TGTGCCAGCAGATCCAACAGGGGCGGGGAAGCTTTCTTT.

This clonotype showed up many times. This chain joins TRBV9 and TRBJ2-2; tentatively, D is TRBD1 (6 bases). The germline V and J ends were trimmed by 4 bases and 2 bases, with 18 bases remaining between them. This CDR3 region has 17 residues. Germline V CDR1 and CDR2: SGDLS, YYNGEE. This chain's CDR3 is CASSKGGHGANTGELFF. The DNA of the CDR3 is TGTGCCAGCAGCAAAGGGGGACACGGAGCCAACACCGGGGAGCTGTTTTTT.